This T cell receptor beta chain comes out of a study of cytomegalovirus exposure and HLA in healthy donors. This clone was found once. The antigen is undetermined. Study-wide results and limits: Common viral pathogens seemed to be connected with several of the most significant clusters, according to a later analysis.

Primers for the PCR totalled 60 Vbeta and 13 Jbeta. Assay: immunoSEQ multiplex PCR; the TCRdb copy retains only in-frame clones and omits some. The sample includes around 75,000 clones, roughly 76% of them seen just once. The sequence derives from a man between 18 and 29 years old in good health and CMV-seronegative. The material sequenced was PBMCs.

CDR3 loop: CASSEKTSGGAENTGELFF. In DNA, the CDR3 is TGTGCCAGCAGTGAGAAGACTAGCGGGGGGGCTGAAAACACCGGGGAGCTGTTTTTT. The V and J genes are TRBV6-4 and TRBJ2-2, with TRBD2 matching over 14 bases. J lost 2 bases, V lost 3 bases, and 8 bases had no gene match. Germline CDR1 MRHNA, CDR2 SNTAGT. CDR3 length: 19 residues.